This T cell receptor beta chain emerged from a study of blood T cells in healthy people across ages. The germline CDR1 and CDR2 sequences are SEHNR and FQNEAQ (reference sequence). The V and J ends lost 5 bases and 10 bases respectively, with 20 bases between them. The CDR3 totals 14 residues. PCR was performed a second time for 7 to 11 cycles using a sample-barcoded 5' primer and a J-beta primer mix. Every cDNA molecule bore a tag from a template-switch adaptor containing 12 random nucleotides. A single record per CDR3 protein comes from TCRdb applying MiXCR to the 5' RACE reads. Of approximately 800,000 distinct CDR3 sequences listed, about 62% are singletons.

This chain joins TRBV7-9 and TRBJ1-1, with D unclear. The sequence derives from a man younger than 45 in good health. Sequencing was performed on blood. The CDR3 DNA sequence: TGTGCCAGCAGCCCACAAGGGCCCGCCCGAGGAGCTTTCTTT. Translating gives CASSPQGPARGAFF.